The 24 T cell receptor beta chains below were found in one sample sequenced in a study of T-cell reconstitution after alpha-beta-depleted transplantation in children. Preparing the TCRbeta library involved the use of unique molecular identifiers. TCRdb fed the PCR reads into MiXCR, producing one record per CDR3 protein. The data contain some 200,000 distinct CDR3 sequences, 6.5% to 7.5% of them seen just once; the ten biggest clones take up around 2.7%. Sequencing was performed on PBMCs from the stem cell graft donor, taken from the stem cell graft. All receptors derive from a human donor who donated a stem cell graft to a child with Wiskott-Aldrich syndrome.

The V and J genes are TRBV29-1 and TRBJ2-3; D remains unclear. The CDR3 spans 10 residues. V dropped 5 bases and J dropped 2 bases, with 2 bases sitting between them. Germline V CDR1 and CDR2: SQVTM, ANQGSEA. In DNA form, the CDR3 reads TGCAGCGTTTCCACAGATACGCAGTATTTT. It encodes CSVSTDTQYF.

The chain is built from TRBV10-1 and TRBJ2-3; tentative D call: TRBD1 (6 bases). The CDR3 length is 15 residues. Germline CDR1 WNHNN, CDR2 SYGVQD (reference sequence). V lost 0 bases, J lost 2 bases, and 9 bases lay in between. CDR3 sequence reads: CASSESRDNTDTQYF. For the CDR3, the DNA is TGCGCCAGCAGTGAGTCTCGGGACAACACAGATACGCAGTATTTT.

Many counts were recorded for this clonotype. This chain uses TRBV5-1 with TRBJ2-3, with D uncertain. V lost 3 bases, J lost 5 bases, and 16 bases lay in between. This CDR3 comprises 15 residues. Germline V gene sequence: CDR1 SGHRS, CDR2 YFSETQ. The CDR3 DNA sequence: TGCGCCAGCAGCTCCTTGGCCGGGCTTGGAGATACGCAGTATTTT. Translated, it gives CASSSLAGLGDTQYF.

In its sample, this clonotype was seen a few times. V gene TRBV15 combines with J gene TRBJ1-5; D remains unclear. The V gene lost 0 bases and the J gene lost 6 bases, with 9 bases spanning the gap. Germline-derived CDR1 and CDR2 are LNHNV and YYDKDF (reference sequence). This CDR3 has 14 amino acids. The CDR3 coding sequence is TGTGCCACCAGCAGAGATGGGTCCGGTCAGCCCCAGCATTTT. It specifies CATSRDGSGQPQHF.

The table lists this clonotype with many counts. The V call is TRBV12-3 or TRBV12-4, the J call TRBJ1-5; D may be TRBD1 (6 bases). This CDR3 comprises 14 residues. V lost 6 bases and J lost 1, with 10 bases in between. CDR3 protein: CASSPGTSNQPQHF. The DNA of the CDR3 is TGTGCCAGCAGCCCCGGGACAAGCAATCAGCCCCAGCATTTT.

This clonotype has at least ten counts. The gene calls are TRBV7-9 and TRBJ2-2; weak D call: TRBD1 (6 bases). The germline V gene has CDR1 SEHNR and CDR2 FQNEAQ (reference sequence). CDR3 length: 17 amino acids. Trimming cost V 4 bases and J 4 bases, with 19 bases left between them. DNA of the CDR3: TGTGCCAGCAGCTCCCACAGGGAAGCGGTCCTCACCGGGGAGCTGTTTTTT. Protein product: CASSSHREAVLTGELFF. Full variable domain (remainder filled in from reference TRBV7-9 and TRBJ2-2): DTGVSQNPRHKITKRGQNVTFRCDPISEHNRLYWYRQTLGQGPEFLTYFQNEAQLEKSRLLSDRFSAERPKGSFSTLEIQRTEQGDSAMYLCASSSHREAVLTGELFFGEGSRLTVL.

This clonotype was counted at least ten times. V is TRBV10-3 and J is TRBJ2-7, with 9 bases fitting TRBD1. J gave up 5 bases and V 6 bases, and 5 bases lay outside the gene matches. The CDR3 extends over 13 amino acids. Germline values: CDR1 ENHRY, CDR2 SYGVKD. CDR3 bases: TGTGCCATCAGGCGGACAGGGGTGGACGAGCAGTACTTC. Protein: CAIRRTGVDEQYF.

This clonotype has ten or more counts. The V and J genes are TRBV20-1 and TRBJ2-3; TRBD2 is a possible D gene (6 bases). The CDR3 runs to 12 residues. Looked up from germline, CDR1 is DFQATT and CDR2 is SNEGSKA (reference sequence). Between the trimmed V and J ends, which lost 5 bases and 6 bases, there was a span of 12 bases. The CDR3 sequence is CSASGGRDTQYF. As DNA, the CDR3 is TGCAGTGCTTCTGGGGGGAGGGATACGCAGTATTTT.

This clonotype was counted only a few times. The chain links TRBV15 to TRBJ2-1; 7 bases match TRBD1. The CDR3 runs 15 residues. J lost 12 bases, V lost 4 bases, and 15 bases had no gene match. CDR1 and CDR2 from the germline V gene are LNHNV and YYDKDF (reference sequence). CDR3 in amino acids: CATSIFRGQDGWQFF. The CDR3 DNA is TGTGCCACCAGCATTTTTAGGGGGCAGGATGGGTGGCAGTTCTTC.

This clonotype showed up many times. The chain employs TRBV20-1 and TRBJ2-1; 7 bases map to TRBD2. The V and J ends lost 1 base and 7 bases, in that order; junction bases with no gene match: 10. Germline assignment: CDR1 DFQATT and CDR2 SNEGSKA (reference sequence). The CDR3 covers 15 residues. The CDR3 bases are TGCAGTGCTAGAGGGGAGGGATTGGGGTTTAATGAGCAGTTCTTC. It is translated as CSARGEGLGFNEQFF.

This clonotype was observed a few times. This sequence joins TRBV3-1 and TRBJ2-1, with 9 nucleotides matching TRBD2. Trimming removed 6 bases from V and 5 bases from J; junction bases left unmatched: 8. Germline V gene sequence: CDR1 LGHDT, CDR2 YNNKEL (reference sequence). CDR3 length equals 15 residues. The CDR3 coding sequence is TGTGCCAGCAGACTAGCGGGCGGAAGTCACAATGAGCAGTTCTTC. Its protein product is CASRLAGGSHNEQFF.

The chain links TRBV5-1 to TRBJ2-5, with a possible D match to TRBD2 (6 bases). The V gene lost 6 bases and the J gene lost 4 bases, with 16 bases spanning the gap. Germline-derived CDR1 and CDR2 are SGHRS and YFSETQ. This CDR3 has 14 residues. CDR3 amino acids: CASTLEGIGETQYF. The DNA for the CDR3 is TGCGCCAGCACTTTGGAGGGGATCGGAGAGACCCAGTACTTC.

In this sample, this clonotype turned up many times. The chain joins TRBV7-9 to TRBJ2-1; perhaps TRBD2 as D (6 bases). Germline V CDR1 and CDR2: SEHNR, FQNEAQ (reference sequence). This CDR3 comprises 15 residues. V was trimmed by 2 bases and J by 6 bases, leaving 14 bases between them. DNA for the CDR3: TGTGCCAGCAGCTTAACTCGACTAGTGGGCAATGAGCAGTTCTTC. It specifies CASSLTRLVGNEQFF.

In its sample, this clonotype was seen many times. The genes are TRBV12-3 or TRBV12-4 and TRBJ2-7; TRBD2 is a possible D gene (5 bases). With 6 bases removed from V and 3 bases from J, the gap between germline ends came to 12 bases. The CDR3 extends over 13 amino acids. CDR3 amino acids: CASSRSVDYEQYF. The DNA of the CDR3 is TGTGCCAGCAGCCGTAGCGTCGACTACGAGCAGTACTTC.

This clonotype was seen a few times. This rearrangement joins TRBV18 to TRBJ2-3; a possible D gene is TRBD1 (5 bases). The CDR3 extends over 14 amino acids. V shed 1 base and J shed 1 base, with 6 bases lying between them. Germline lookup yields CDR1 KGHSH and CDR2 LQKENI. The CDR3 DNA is TGTGCCAGCTCACCACTGACAGGCACAGATACGCAGTATTTT. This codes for CASSPLTGTDTQYF. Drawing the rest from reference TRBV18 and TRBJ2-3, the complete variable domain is NAGVMQNPRHLVRRRGQEARLRCSPMKGHSHVYWYRQLPEEGLKFMVYLQKENIIDESGMPKERFSAEFPKEGPSILRIQQVVRGDSAAYFCASSPLTGTDTQYFGPGTRLTVL.

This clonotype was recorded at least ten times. The CDR3 DNA is TGTGCCAGCAGCTTAGCGCTTCCGGGTTGGGGAGAGACCCAGTACTTC. Protein: CASSLALPGWGETQYF. The chain couples TRBV7-2 to TRBJ2-5; D not resolved. In germline, CDR1 is SGHTA, CDR2 FQGNSA. V lost 0 bases, J lost 4 bases, and 15 bases lay in between. This CDR3 spans 16 amino acids.

In DNA, the CDR3 is TGTGCCAGTAGTATAGGGAACAATGAGCAGTTCTTC. Protein sequence: CASSIGNNEQFF. V gene TRBV19 combines with J gene TRBJ2-1; no clear D. This CDR3 has 12 amino acids. Trimming cost V 1 base and J 5 bases, with 3 bases left between them. CDR1 LNHDA and CDR2 SQIVND come from the germline V gene (reference sequence).

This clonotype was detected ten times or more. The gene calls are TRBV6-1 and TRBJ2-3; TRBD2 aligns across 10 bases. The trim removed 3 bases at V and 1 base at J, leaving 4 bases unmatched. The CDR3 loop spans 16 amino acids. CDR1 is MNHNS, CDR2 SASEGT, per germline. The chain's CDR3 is CASSDTGTSGTDTQYF. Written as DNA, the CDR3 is TGTGCCAGCAGTGACACCGGGACTAGCGGCACAGATACGCAGTATTTT.

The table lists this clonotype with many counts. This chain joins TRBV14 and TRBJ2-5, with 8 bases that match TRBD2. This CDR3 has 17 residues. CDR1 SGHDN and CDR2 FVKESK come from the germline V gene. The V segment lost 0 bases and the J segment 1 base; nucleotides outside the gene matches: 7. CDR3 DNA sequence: TGTGCCAGCAGCCAAGATTGGTCTAGCGGGCGCCAAGAGACCCAGTACTTC. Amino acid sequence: CASSQDWSSGRQETQYF.

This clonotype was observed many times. As DNA, the CDR3 is TGCAGCGTTGAAAGTCGACTGAAGCGGGGGAACTACGAGCAGTACTTC. Residues: CSVESRLKRGNYEQYF. J is TRBJ2-7 and V is TRBV29-1, with TRBD2 matching 8 bases. The V and J ends lost 2 bases and 3 bases, in that order; junction bases with no gene match: 12. The CDR3 covers 16 residues. The germline V gene has CDR1 SQVTM and CDR2 ANQGSEA.

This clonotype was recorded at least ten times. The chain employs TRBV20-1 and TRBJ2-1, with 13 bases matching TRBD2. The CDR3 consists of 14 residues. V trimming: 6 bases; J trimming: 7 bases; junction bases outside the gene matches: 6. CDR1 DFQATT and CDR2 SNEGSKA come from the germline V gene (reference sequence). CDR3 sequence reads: CSASGTSGVNEQFF. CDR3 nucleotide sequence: TGCAGTGCCTCCGGGACTAGCGGGGTTAATGAGCAGTTCTTC.

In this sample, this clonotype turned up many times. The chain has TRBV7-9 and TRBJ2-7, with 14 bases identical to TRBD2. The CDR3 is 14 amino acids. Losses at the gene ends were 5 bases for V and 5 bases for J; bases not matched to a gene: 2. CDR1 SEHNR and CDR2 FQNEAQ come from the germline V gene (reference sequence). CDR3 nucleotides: TGTGCCAGCAGCCAGGGACTAGCGGGAGACGAGCAGTACTTC. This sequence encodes CASSQGLAGDEQYF.

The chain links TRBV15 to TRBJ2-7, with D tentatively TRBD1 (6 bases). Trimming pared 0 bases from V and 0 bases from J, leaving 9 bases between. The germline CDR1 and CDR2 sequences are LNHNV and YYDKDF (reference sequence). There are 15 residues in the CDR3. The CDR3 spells CATSRERGSSYEQYF. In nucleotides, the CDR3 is TGTGCCACCAGCAGAGAGAGGGGGAGCTCCTACGAGCAGTACTTC.

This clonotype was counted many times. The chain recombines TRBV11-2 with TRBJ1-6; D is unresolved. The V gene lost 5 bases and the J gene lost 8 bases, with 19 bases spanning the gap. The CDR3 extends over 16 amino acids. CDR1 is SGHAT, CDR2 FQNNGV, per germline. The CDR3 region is CASSPRQAGWYSPLHF. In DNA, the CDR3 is TGTGCCAGCAGCCCCCGGCAGGCGGGGTGGTATTCACCCCTCCACTTT.